The TCR beta chain described here comes from a study of siplizumab effects on memory and regulatory T cells. Study-wide results and caveats: Assignment of a naive or memory phenotype failed for roughly 80-97% of the proliferating CD4+ or CD8+ clones.

Some clones are missing from TCRdb's copy, which holds only in-frame ones; the method was immunoSEQ multiplex PCR. The sample shows about 99,000 clones, roughly 93% of them seen only once. V shed 5 bases and J shed 1 base, with 15 bases lying between them. CDR1 and CDR2 (germline): SQVTM, ANQGSEA. The CDR3 length is 14 residues. Points on this clone: The antigen is unknown.

The source material was Tregs sorted from blood. This sequence joins TRBV29-1 and TRBJ2-7, with D tentatively TRBD2 (5 bases). This receptor was identified in a human donor in good health. The CDR3 region is CSVQSVRGSYEQYF. CDR3 coding DNA: TGCAGCGTTCAAAGCGTACGGGGTTCCTACGAGCAGTACTTC.